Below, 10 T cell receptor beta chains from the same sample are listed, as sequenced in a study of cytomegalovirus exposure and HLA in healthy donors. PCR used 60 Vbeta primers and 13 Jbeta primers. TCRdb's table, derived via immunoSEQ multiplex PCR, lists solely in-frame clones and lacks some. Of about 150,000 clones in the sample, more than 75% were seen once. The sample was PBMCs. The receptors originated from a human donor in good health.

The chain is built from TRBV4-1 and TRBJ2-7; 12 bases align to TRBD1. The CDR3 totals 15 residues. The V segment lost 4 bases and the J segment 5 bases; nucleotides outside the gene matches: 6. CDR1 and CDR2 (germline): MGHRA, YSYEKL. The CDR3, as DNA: TGCGCCAGCAGCCCCGGGACAGGGGGCCTCAACGAGCAGTACTTC. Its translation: CASSPGTGGLNEQYF.

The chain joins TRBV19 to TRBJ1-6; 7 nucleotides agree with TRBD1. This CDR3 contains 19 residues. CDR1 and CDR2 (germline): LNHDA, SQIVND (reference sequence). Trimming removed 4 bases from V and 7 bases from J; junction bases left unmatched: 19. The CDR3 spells CASSNSYLSTGRLNSPLHF. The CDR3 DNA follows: TGTGCCAGTAGTAACTCCTACCTATCGACAGGGAGGCTAAATTCACCCCTCCACTTT.

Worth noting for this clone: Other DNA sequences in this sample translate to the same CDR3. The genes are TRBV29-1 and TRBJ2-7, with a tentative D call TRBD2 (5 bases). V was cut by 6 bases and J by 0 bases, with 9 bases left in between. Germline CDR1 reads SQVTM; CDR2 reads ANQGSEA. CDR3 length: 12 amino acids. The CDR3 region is CSVGLSSYEQYF. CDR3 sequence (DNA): TGCAGCGTCGGACTTAGCTCCTACGAGCAGTACTTC.

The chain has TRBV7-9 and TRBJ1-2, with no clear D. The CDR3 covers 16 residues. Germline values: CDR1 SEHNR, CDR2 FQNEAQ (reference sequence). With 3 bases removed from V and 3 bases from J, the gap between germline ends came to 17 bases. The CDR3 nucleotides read TGTGCCAGCAGCTTTAATATGGTTGATCGGGACTATGGCTACACCTTC. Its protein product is CASSFNMVDRDYGYTF. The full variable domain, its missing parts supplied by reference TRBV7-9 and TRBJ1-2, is DTGVSQNPRHKITKRGQNVTFRCDPISEHNRLYWYRQTLGQGPEFLTYFQNEAQLEKSRLLSDRFSAERPKGSFSTLEIQRTEQGDSAMYLCASSFNMVDRDYGYTFGSGTRLTVV.

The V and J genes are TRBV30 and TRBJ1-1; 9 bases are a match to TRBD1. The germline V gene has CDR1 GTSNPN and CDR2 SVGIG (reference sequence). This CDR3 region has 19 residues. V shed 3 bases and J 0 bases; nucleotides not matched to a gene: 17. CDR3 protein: CAWSDVRRTGALMNTEAFF. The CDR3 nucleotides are TGTGCCTGGAGCGACGTACGACGGACAGGGGCCCTTATGAACACTGAAGCTTTCTTT.

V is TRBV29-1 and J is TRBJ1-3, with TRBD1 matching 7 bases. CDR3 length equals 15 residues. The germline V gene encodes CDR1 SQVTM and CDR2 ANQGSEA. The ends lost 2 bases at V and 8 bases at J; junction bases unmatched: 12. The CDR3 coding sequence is TGCAGCGTTGAACCCGGACAGGTAGAGGATTACACCATATATTTT. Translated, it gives CSVEPGQVEDYTIYF.

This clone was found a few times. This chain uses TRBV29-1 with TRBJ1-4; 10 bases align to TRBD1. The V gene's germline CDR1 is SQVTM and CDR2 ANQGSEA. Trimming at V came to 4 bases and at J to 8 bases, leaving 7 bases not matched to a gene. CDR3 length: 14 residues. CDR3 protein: CSVGGTGVGEKLFF. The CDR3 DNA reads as TGCAGCGTTGGCGGGACAGGGGTAGGAGAAAAACTGTTTTTT.

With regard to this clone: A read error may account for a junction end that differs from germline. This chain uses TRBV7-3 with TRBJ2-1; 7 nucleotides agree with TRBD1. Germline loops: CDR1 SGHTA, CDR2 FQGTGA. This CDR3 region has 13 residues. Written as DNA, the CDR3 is TGTGCCCGCAGCTTAAACAGGGGCGATGAGCAGTTCTTC. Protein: CARSLNRGDEQFF.

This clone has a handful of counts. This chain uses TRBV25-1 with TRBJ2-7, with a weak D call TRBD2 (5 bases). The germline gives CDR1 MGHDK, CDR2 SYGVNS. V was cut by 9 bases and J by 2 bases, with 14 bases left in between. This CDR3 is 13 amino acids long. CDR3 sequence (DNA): TGTGCCAGTAAAGGATCGGGGACCTACGAGCAGTACTTC. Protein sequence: CASKGSGTYEQYF.

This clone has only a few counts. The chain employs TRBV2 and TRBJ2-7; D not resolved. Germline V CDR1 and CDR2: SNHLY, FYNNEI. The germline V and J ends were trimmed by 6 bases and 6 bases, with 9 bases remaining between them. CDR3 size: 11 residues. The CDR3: CASSEHVEQYF. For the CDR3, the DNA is TGTGCCAGCAGCGAACATGTCGAGCAGTACTTC.